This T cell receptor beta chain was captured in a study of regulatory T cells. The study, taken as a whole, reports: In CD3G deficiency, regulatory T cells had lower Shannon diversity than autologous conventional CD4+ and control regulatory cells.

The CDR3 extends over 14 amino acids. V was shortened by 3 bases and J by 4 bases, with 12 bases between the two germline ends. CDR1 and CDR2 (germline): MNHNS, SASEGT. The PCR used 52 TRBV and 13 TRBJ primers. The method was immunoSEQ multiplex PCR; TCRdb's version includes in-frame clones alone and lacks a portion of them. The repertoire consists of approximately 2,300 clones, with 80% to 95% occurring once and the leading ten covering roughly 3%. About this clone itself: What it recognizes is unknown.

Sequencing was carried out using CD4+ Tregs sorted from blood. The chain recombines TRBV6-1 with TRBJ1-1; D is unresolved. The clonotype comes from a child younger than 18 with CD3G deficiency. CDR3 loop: CASSEVRARTEAFF. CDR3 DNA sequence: TGTGCCAGCAGTGAGGTCCGGGCCCGCACTGAAGCTTTCTTT.